Reported below is one T cell receptor beta chain. The antigen is undetermined. These data originate in a study of T cell responses to AZD1222 COVID-19 vaccine. The method was immunoSEQ multiplex PCR; TCRdb's version includes in-frame clones alone and lacks a portion of them. The sample contains just under 90,000 clones, 88% of which appear only once. Points from the study as a whole: AZD1222 recipients seropositive at baseline numbered only six.

The V segment lost 8 bases and the J segment 5 bases; nucleotides outside the gene matches: 9. The germline V gene has CDR1 SNHLY and CDR2 FYNNEI. CDR3 size: 14 residues. J is TRBJ1-2 and V is TRBV2, with 9 bases that match TRBD1. Material: peripheral blood, obtained on day 0 of AZD1222 vaccination. The source is an adult in good health. CDR3 region: CASLNSDRGYGYTF. The CDR3 bases are TGTGCCAGCCTAAACTCTGACAGGGGGTATGGCTACACCTTC.